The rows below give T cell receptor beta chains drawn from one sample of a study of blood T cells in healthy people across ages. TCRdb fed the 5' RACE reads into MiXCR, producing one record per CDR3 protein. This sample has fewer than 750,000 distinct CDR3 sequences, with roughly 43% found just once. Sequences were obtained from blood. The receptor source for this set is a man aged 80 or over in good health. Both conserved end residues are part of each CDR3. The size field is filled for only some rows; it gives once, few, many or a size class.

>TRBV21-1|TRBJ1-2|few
CASSHGRDRRLYGYTF
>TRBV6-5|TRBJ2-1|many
CAASRGSSYNEQFF
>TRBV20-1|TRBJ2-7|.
CSARRQGGSEQYF
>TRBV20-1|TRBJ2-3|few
CSSAGVADTQYF
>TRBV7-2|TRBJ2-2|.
CASSPGRQNTGELFF
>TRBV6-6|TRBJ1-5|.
CASGYSPPRGSQPQHF
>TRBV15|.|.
CATSRGHEQYF
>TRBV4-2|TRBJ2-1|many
CASTIGLAAYNEQFF
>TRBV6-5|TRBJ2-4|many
CASGWDKNIQYF
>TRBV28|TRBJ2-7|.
CASTRPPYEQYF
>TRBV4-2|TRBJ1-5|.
CASSQDAGLTPLQPQHF
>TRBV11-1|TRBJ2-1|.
CASSISGTIYNEQFF
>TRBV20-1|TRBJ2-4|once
CSARISLAASLGEQYF
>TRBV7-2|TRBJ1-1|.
CASSDSRGGVNTEAFF
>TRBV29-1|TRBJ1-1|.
CSVEVNRGNTETFF
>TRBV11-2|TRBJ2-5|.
CASSLRWQETQYF
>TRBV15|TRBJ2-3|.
CATSGIRGTATQYF
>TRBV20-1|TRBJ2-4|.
CSARSETDFGKNIQYF
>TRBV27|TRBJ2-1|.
CASSSTRRQNYNEQFF
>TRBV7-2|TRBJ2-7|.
CASSRPTDEQYF
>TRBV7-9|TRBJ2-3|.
CASILQGWTDTQYF
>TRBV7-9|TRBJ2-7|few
CASSTPGTGGYEQYF
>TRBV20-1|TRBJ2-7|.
CSGLRTEVHEQYF
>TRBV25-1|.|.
CASSKPGQLNIQYF
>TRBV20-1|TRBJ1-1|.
CSARARAGGGTEAFF
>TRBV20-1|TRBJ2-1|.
CSASVGAHLVGNEQFF
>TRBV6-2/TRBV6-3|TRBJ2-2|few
CASSYFGSLNTGELFF
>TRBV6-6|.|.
CASRTSGTSYEQYF
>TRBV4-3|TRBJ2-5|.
CASCQGRYQETQYF
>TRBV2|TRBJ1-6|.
CATQGASLDSPLHF
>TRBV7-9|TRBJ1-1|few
CASSPERTVTEAFF
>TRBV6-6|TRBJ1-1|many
CASSYSELWAEAFF
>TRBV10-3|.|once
CAFTRDREETQYF
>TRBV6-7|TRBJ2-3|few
CASSYQRQGARDTQYF
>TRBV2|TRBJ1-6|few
CASSPTRQVNSPLHF
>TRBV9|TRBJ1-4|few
CASSEGQFNEKLFF
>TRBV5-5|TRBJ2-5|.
CASSLERGARETQYF
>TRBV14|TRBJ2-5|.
CASSPLGQGAEETQYF
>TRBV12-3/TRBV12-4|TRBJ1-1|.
CASSFTGATEAFF
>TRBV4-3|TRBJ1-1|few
CASSHLENTEAFF
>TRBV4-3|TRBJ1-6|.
CASSQDSGRGPSSYNSPLHF
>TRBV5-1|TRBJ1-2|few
CASSLRTGGAHGYTF
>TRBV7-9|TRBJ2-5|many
CASSHWGTTQETQYF